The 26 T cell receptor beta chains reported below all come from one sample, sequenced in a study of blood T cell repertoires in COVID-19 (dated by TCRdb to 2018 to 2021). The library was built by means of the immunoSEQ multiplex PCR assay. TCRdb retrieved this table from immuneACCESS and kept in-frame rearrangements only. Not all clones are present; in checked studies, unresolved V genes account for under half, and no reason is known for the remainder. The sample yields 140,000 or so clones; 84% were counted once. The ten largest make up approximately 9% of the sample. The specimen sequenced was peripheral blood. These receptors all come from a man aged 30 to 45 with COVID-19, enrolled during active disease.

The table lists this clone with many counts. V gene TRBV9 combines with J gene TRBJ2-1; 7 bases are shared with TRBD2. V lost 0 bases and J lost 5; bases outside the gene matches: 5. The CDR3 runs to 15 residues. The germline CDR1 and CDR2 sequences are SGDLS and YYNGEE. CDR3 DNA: TGTGCCAGCAGCGTAGCACTAGCGAGAAACAATGAGCAGTTCTTC. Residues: CASSVALARNNEQFF.

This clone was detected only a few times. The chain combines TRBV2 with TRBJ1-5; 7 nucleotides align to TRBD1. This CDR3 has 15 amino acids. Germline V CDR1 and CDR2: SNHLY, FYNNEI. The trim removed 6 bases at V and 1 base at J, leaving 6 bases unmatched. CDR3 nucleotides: TGTGCCAGCAGGGGACAGCCGTTAAGCAATCAGCCCCAGCATTTT. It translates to CASRGQPLSNQPQHF.

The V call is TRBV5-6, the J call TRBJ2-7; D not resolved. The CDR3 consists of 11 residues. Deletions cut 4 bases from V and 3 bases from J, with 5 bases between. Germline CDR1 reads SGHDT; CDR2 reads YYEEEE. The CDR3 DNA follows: TGTGCCAGCAGCCTTAACTACGAGCAGTACTTC. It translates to CASSLNYEQYF.

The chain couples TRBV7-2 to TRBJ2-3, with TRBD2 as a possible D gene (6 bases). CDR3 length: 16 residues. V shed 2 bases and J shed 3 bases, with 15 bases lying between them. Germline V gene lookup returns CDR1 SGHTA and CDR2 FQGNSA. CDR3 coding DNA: TGTGCCAGCAGCTTACGAACAGGAGGGCCGACAGATACGCAGTATTTT. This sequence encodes CASSLRTGGPTDTQYF.

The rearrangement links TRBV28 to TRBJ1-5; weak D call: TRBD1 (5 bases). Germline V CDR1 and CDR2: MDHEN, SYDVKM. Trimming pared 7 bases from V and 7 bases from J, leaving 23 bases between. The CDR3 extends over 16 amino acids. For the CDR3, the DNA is TGTGCCAGCAACCCTCCGGGGGGAACAGGCACGCAGCCCCAGCATTTT. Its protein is CASNPPGGTGTQPQHF.

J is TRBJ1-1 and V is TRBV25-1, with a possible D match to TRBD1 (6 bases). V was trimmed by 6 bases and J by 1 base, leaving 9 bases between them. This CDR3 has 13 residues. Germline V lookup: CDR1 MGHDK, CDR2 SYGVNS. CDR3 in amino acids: CASRNRENTEAFF. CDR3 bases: TGTGCCAGCAGAAACAGGGAGAACACTGAAGCTTTCTTT.

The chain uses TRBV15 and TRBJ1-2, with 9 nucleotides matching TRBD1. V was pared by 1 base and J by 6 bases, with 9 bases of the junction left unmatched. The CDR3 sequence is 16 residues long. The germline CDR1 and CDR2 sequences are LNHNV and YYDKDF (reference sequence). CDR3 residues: CATSRARDRDSDGYTF. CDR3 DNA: TGTGCCACCAGCAGAGCCCGGGACAGGGATTCAGATGGCTACACCTTC.

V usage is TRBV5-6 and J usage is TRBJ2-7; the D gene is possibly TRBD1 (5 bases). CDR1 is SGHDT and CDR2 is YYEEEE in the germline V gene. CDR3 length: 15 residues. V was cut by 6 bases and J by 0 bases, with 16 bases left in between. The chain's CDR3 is CASTIGHPGSYEQYF. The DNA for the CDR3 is TGTGCCAGCACCATTGGACATCCCGGCTCCTACGAGCAGTACTTC.

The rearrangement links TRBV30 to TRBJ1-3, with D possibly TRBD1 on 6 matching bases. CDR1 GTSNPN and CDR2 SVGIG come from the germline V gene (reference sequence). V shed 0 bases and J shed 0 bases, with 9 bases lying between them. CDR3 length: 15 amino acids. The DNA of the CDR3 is TGTGCCTGGAGTGTACTAGGGGGCTCTGGAAACACCATATATTTT. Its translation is CAWSVLGGSGNTIYF.

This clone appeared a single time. CDR3 sequence (DNA): TGTGCCAGCAGGATACAGTCCTACAATGAGCAGTTCTTC. Translated, it gives CASRIQSYNEQFF. V usage is TRBV27 and J usage is TRBJ2-1, with D uncertain. Germline V lookup: CDR1 MNHEY, CDR2 SMNVEV (reference sequence). The CDR3 consists of 13 residues. The V gene lost 6 bases and the J gene lost 1 base, with 7 bases spanning the gap.

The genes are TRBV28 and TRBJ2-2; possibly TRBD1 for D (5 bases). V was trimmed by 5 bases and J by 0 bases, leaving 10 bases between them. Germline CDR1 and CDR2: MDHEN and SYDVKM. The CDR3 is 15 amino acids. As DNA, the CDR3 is TGTGCCAGCAGTGTACAGGCCGCGAACACCGGGGAGCTGTTTTTT. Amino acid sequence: CASSVQAANTGELFF.

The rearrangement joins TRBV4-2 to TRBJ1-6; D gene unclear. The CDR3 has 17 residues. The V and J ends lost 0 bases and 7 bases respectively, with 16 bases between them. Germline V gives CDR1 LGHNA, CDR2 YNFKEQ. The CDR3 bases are TGTGCCAGCAGCCAAGAAGAGACAAAAACTGCGAATTCACCCCTCCACTTT. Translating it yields CASSQEETKTANSPLHF.

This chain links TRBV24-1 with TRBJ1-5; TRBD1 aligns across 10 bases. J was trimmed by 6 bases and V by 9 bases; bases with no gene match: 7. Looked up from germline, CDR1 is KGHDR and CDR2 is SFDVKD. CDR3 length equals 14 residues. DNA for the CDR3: TGTGCCACCGGGGATGGGACAGGGGTTCAGCCCCAGCATTTT. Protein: CATGDGTGVQPQHF.

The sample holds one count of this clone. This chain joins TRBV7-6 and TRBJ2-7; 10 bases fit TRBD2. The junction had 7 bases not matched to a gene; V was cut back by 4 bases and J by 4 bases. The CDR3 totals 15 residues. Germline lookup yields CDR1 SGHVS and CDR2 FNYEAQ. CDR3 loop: CASSSSGSVGYEQYF. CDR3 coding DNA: TGTGCCAGCAGCTCTAGCGGGAGCGTGGGGTACGAGCAGTACTTC.

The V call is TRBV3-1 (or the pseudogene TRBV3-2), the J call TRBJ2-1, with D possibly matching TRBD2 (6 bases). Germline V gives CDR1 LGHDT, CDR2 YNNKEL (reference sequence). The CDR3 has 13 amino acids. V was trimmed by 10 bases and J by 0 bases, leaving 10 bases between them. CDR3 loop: CATGTSSYNEQFF. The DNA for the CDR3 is TGTGCCACCGGGACTTCCTCCTACAATGAGCAGTTCTTC.

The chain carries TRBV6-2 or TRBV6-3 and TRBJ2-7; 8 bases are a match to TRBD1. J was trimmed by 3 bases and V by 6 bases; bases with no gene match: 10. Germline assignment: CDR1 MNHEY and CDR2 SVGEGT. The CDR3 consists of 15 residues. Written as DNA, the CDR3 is TGTGCCAGCAGCCAAGGACAGGGAGAATTCTACGAGCAGTACTTC. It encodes CASSQGQGEFYEQYF.

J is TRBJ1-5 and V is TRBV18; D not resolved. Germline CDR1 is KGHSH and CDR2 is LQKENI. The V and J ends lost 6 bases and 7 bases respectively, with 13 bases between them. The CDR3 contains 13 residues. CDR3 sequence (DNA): TGTGCCAGCTCGGAATCCCGGGAACAGCCCCAGCATTTT. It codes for CASSESREQPQHF.

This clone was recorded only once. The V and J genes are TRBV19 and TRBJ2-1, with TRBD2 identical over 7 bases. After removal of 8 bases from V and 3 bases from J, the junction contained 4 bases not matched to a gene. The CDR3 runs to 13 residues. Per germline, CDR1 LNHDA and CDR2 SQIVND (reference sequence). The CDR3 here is CASWASGYNEQFF. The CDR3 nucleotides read TGTGCCAGTTGGGCTAGCGGCTACAATGAGCAGTTCTTC.

For the CDR3, the DNA is TGCGCCAGCAGCTTGACAGGGGCTGAAGCTTTCTTT. Amino acid sequence: CASSLTGAEAFF. The V gene is TRBV5-1, the J gene TRBJ1-1; 7 nucleotides agree with TRBD1. CDR3 length equals 12 residues. Trimming at V came to 1 base and at J to 6 bases, leaving 0 bases not matched to a gene. The germline V gene has CDR1 SGHRS and CDR2 YFSETQ.

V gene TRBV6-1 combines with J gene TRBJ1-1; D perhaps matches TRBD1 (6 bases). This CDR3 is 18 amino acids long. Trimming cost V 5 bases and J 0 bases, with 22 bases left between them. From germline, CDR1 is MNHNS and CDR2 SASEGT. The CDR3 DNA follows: TGTGCCAGCAGTAAAGGGACGGGGGGCGCCGGTATGAACACTGAAGCTTTCTTT. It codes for CASSKGTGGAGMNTEAFF.

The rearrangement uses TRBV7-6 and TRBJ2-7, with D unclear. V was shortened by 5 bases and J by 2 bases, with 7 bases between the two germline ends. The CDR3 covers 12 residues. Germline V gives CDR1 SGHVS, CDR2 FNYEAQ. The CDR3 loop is CASSLGAYEQYF. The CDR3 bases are TGTGCCAGCAGCCTAGGCGCCTACGAGCAGTACTTC.

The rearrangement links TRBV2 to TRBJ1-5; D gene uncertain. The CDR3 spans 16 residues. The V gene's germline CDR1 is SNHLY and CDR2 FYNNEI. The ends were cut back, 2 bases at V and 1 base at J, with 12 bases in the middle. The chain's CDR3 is CASSESPAKSNQPQHF. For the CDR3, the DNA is TGTGCCAGCAGTGAAAGCCCCGCCAAGAGCAATCAGCCCCAGCATTTT. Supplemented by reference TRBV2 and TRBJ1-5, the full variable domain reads EPEVTQTPSHQVTQMGQEVILRCVPISNHLYFYWYRQILGQKVEFLVSFYNNEISEKSEIFDDQFSVERPDGSNFTLKIRSTKLEDSAMYFCASSESPAKSNQPQHFGDGTRLSIL.

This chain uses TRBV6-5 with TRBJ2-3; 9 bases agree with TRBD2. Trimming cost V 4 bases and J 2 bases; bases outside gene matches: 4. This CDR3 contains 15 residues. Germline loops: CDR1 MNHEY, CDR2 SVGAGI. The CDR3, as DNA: TGTGCCAGCAGTTTGAGCGGGGGGCTCACAGATACGCAGTATTTT. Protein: CASSLSGGLTDTQYF.

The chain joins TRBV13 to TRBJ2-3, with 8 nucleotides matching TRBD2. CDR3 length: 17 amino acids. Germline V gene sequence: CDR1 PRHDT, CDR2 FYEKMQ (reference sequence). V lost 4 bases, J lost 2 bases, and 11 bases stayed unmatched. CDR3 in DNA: TGTGCCAGCAGCTCCCGGGTAGCGGGACCCCCCACAGATACGCAGTATTTT. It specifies CASSSRVAGPPTDTQYF.

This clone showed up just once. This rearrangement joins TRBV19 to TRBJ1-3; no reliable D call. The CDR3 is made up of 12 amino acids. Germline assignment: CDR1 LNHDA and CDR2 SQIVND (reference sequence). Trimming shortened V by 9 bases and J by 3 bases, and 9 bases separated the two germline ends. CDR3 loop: CASLTDGNTIYF. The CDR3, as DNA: TGTGCCAGCCTCACAGATGGAAACACCATATATTTT.

CDR3 sequence reads: CASSSGEGRGYTF. DNA for the CDR3: TGTGCCAGCAGCTCGGGGGAAGGACGTGGCTACACCTTC. This chain joins TRBV11-3 and TRBJ1-2, with TRBD1 as a possible D gene (5 bases). This CDR3 region has 13 residues. V was clipped by 4 bases and J by 7 bases, with 13 bases between them. The germline V gene has CDR1 SGHNT and CDR2 YENEEA.